This entry lists 7 T cell receptor delta chains sequenced from one sample in a study of γδ T cells in repeated Plasmodium falciparum infection. TCRdb reanalysed the multiplex PCR reads with CATT. This table holds more than 70,000 delta-chain clones, 0.75% to 1% found once. Bulk repertoires came from Vgamma9/Vdelta2+ or Vdelta2-negative gammadelta T cells flow-sorted from PBMC. Sequencing used gamma-delta T cells from blood. Every receptor here comes from a pool of human donors (malaria-infected and uninfected, not separated).

As concerns this clone: With only one base between it and a far larger clone, this is likely a read error. The same CDR3 also results from other DNA sequences found in this sample. CDR3: CALGEFTPGRTGGYRTLIF. Written as DNA, the CDR3 is TGTGCTCTTGGGGAATTCACTCCTGGCCGTACTGGGGGATACCGGACACTCATCTTT. The chain links TRDV1 to TRDJ1, with TRDD3 identical over 12 bases. The germline gives CDR1 TSWWSYY, CDR2 QGS. With V trimmed by 2 bases and J by 10 bases, 20 bases remained unmatched. The CDR3 runs 19 residues.

As to this clone: TCRdb's entry gives the protein of a much larger clone, which mismatches this DNA's translation at residue 17, likely from a read error; the protein reported here is translated from the DNA. The chain links TRDV2 to TRDJ3, with a possible D match to TRDD3 (6 bases). CDR1 is GEAIGNYY, CDR2 EKD, per germline. This CDR3 is built from 19 residues. CDR3 sequence: CACDTGGYLSSWDTRQVFF. The CDR3 nucleotides read TGTGCCTGTGACACTGGGGGGTACCTAAGCTCCTGGGACACCCGACAGGTGTTTTTC.

There are a few counts of this clone. One base separates it from a far larger clone, so it is likely a read error. Other DNA sequences from this sample encode an identical CDR3 as well. The rearrangement joins TRDV2 to TRDJ1; 10 bases line up with TRDD3. The J gene comes from matching the DNA to germline here; TCRdb lacks it. The CDR3 sequence is 22 residues long. The germline gives CDR1 GEAIGNYY, CDR2 EKD. J was trimmed by 0 bases and V by 0 bases; bases with no gene match: 21. The CDR3 DNA reads as TGTGCCTGTGACACCATTACTGGGGGATTGATAAAGCTACCGAACTACACCGATAAACTCATCTTT. Translating gives CACDTITGGLIKLPNYTDKLIF.

Regarding this clone: TCRdb's entry gives the protein of a much larger clone, which mismatches this DNA's translation at residue 20, likely from a read error; the protein reported here is translated from the DNA. No call exists for the J gene, whereas the V gene is TRDV2; no DNA check was done on the table's D call, TRDD3. Per the germline V gene, CDR1 is GEAIGNYY and CDR2 is EKD. This CDR3 region has 21 residues. CDR3 in amino acids: CACDQTLGRVDSRKYTDKLTF. The DNA for the CDR3 is TGTGCCTGTGACCAAACCCTGGGACGGGTGGACTCCCGCAAGTACACCGATAAACTCACCTTT.

This clone was observed many times. For this DNA, TCRdb reports the protein of a much larger clone, which diverges at residue 16, most likely from a read error; the protein presented here is translated directly from the DNA. No J gene call was made, and the V gene is TRDV1; the table's D gene call, TRDD3, was not cross checked with the DNA. Germline-derived CDR1 and CDR2 are TSWWSYY and QGS. CDR3 length equals 18 residues. In nucleotides, the CDR3 is TGTGCTCTTGGGACACTTCCGGGAGGTGGGGGATGGAGGGATAAACCCATCTTT. Translated, it gives CALGTLPGGGGWRDKPIF.

As for this clone: This likely came from a read error, as a far larger clone is one base away. Within the sample, other DNA sequences also encode this same CDR3. CDR3: CACDTPESSWDTRQMFF. The DNA for the CDR3 is TGTGCCTGTGACACGCCTGAGAGCTCCTGGGACACCCGACAGATGTTTTTC. The chain joins TRDV2 to TRDJ3; no definite D call. Trimming shortened V by 1 base and J by 0 bases, and 9 bases separated the two germline ends. CDR3 length: 17 residues. Germline lookup yields CDR1 GEAIGNYY and CDR2 EKD.

This clone has ten or more counts. Only one base separates this from a far larger clonotype, so it likely reflects a read error. The sample contains more than one DNA sequence encoding this CDR3. This chain joins TRDV1 and TRDJ1, with 9 bases fitting TRDD3. There are 19 residues in the CDR3. CDR1 TSWWSYY and CDR2 QGS come from the germline V gene. The V and J ends lost 0 bases and 0 bases, in that order; junction bases with no gene match: 11. The CDR3 DNA reads as TGTGCTCTTGGGGAACTTTTTAGAGGGGATACGCTTAACACCGATAAACTCATCTTT. This encodes CALGELFRGDTLNTDKLIF.